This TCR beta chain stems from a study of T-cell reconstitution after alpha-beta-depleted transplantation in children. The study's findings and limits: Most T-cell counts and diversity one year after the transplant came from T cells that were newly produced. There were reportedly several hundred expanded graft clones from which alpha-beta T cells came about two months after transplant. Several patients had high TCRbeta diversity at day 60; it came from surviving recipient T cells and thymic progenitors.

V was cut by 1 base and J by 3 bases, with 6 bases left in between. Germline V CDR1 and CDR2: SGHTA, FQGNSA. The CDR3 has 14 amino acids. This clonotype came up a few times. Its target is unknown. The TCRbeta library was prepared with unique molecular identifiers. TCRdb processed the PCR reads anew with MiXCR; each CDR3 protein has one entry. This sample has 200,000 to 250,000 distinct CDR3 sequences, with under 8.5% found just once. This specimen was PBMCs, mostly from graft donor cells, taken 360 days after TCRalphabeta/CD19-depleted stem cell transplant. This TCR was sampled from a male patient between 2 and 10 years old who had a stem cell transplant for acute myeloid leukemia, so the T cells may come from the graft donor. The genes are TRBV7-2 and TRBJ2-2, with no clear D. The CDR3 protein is CASSLGPDTGELFF. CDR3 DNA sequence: TGTGCCAGCAGCTTAGGGCCGGACACCGGGGAGCTGTTTTTT.